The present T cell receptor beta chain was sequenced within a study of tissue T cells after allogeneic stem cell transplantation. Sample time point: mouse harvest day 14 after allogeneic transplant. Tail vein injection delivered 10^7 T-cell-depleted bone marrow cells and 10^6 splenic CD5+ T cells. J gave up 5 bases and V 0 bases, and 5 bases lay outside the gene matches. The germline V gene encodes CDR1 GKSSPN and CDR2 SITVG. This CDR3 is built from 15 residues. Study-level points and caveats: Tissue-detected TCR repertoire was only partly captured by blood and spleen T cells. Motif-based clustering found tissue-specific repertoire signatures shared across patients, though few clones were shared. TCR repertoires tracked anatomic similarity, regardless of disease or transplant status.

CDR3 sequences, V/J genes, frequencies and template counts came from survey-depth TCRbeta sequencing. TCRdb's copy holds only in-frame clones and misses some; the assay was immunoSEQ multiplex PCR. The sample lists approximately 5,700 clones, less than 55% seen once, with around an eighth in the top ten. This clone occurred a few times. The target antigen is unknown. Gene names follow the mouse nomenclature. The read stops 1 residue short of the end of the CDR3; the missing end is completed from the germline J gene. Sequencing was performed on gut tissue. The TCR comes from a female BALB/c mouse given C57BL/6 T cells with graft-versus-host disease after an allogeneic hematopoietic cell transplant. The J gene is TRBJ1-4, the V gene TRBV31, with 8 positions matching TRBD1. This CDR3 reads CAWSLPGQENERLFF. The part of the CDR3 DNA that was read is TGTGCCTGGAGTCTTCCGGGACAGGAGAACGAAAGATTATTT.